This T cell receptor beta chain appears in the sequencing data of a study of blood T cell repertoires in COVID-19. Across the whole study: Sources were T cells, B-cell-depleted T cells, or PBMCs; the material itself was cDNA or gDNA.

Original data processing: Quantification of nucleated cells was approximated via reference gene primer amplification. The protocol was immunoSEQ multiplex PCR, while the TCRdb copy is restricted to in-frame clones and leaves out a portion. V, J and clone size were drawn from that table, and D and trimming were deduced from the DNA. The table lists approximately 31,000 clones, roughly 90% of them singletons. V was cut by 5 bases and J by 5 bases, with 19 bases left in between. CDR3 length: 15 amino acids. CDR1 and CDR2 (germline): SGHAT, FQNNGV. The clonotype comes from a man aged 60 to 75 with acute or convalescent COVID-19. The chain carries TRBV11-2 and TRBJ2-7, with D possibly TRBD2 on 5 matching bases. Sample: peripheral blood. DNA for the CDR3: TGTGCCAGCAGCCGAACACTCGGCGGCGGGCACGAGCAGTACGTC. This translates into CASSRTLGGGHEQYV.